The rows below give T cell receptor beta chains drawn from one sample of a study of cytomegalovirus exposure and HLA in healthy donors. TCRdb's copy holds only in-frame clones and misses some; the assay was immunoSEQ multiplex PCR. Of a few hundred thousand clones listed, around 80% are singletons. Specimen: PBMCs. These receptors all stem from a woman aged 60 to 75 in good health and CMV-seropositive. Both conserved end residues are part of each CDR3. D genes are given only for firm matches. Clone size, where shown, is once, few, many, or a class for clones that have expanded.

d_call: -
j_call: TRBJ2-7
v_call: TRBV7-9
clone_size: -
cdr3_aa: CSSSLQDKGQYF
cdr3_nt: TGTTCCAGCAGCTTACAAGACAAAGGCCAGTACTTC

d_call: -
j_call: TRBJ1-5
v_call: TRBV30
clone_size: -
cdr3_aa: CAWSDGQPGNQPQHF
cdr3_nt: TGTGCCTGGAGTGATGGACAGCCGGGCAATCAGCCCCAGCATTTT

d_call: -
j_call: TRBJ1-1
v_call: TRBV9
clone_size: -
cdr3_aa: CAGSVRDREAFF
cdr3_nt: TGTGCCGGCAGCGTTCGTGACAGGGAAGCTTTCTTT

d_call: -
j_call: TRBJ2-1
v_call: TRBV11-2
clone_size: few
cdr3_aa: CASSSMGGGAWFF
cdr3_nt: TGTGCCAGCAGCTCCATGGGGGGGGGCGCTTGGTTCTTC

d_call: TRBD1
j_call: TRBJ2-1
v_call: TRBV19
clone_size: -
cdr3_aa: CASSRQGYNEQFF
cdr3_nt: TGTGCCAGTAGTCGACAGGGGTACAATGAGCAGTTCTTC

d_call: -
j_call: TRBJ2-2
v_call: TRBV6-1
clone_size: -
cdr3_aa: CASSDWTLTGELFF
cdr3_nt: TGTGCCAGCAGTGATTGGACTTTAACCGGGGAGCTGTTTTTT

d_call: -
j_call: TRBJ2-3
v_call: TRBV29-1
clone_size: -
cdr3_aa: CSVFQTDTQYF
cdr3_nt: TGCAGCGTTTTCCAAACAGATACGCAGTATTTT

d_call: -
j_call: TRBJ1-1
v_call: TRBV7-3
clone_size: -
cdr3_aa: CASSLGPLNTEAFF
cdr3_nt: TGTGCCAGCAGCTTAGGGCCACTGAACACTGAAGCTTTCTTT

d_call: TRBD2
j_call: TRBJ2-5
v_call: TRBV5-1
clone_size: few
cdr3_aa: CASRLAGGQETQYF
cdr3_nt: TGCGCCAGCCGACTAGCGGGGGGGCAAGAGACCCAGTACTTC

d_call: -
j_call: TRBJ2-3
v_call: TRBV5-1
clone_size: -
cdr3_aa: CASSLSGTDTQYF
cdr3_nt: TGCGCCAGCAGCCTATCGGGAACAGATACGCAGTATTTT

d_call: -
j_call: TRBJ1-1
v_call: TRBV10-1
clone_size: -
cdr3_aa: CASTEGGLNTEAFF
cdr3_nt: TGCGCCAGCACCGAGGGGGGGCTGAACACTGAAGCTTTCTTT

d_call: TRBD1
j_call: TRBJ2-7
v_call: TRBV18
clone_size: -
cdr3_aa: CASSPRTGSSYEQYF
cdr3_nt: TGTGCCAGCTCACCACGGACAGGGAGCTCCTACGAGCAGTACTTC

d_call: TRBD1
j_call: TRBJ1-2
v_call: TRBV18
clone_size: -
cdr3_aa: CASSPGTGLFYGYTF
cdr3_nt: TGTGCCAGCTCACCGGGGACAGGGCTTTTCTATGGCTACACCTTC

d_call: TRBD2
j_call: TRBJ2-7
v_call: TRBV11-2
clone_size: -
cdr3_aa: CASSLTSGKSYEQYF
cdr3_nt: TGTGCCAGCAGCTTGACTAGCGGGAAATCCTACGAGCAGTACTTC

d_call: TRBD1
j_call: TRBJ1-3
v_call: TRBV7-2
clone_size: -
cdr3_aa: CASHRGLVGNTIYF
cdr3_nt: TGTGCCAGCCACAGGGGGCTTGTTGGAAACACCATATATTTT

d_call: TRBD2
j_call: TRBJ2-7
v_call: TRBV2
clone_size: few
cdr3_aa: CASRVRLAGSYEQYF
cdr3_nt: TGTGCCAGCAGGGTCCGACTAGCGGGATCCTACGAGCAGTACTTC

d_call: -
j_call: TRBJ2-7
v_call: TRBV7-8
clone_size: -
cdr3_aa: CASNPRQAYEQYF
cdr3_nt: TGTGCCAGCAACCCAAGGCAGGCATACGAGCAGTACTTC

d_call: TRBD2
j_call: TRBJ2-1
v_call: TRBV19
clone_size: once
cdr3_aa: CASSMSGRSYNEQFF
cdr3_nt: TGTGCCAGTAGTATGAGCGGGAGGTCCTACAATGAGCAGTTCTTC

d_call: -
j_call: TRBJ1-4
v_call: TRBV19
clone_size: -
cdr3_aa: CASSTIRGGGDEKLFF
cdr3_nt: TGTGCCAGTAGTACCATCAGGGGAGGGGGTGATGAAAAACTGTTTTTT

d_call: TRBD1
j_call: TRBJ1-1
v_call: TRBV18
clone_size: -
cdr3_aa: CASSPSRQGSSGFAEAFF
cdr3_nt: TGTGCCAGCTCCCCCTCCCGACAGGGATCGTCGGGTTTTGCTGAAGCTTTCTTT

d_call: TRBD1
j_call: TRBJ1-6
v_call: TRBV10-3
clone_size: -
cdr3_aa: CAISDGQGARSPLHF
cdr3_nt: TGTGCCATCAGTGATGGACAGGGGGCGAGGTCACCCCTCCACTTT

d_call: TRBD1
j_call: TRBJ2-7
v_call: TRBV5-1
clone_size: -
cdr3_aa: CASSQNPGQAYEQYF
cdr3_nt: TGCGCCAGCAGCCAGAATCCGGGACAGGCCTACGAGCAGTACTTC

d_call: -
j_call: TRBJ2-5
v_call: TRBV5-5
clone_size: -
cdr3_aa: CASSLGRQETQYF
cdr3_nt: TGTGCCAGCAGCCTGGGGCGGCAAGAGACCCAGTACTTC

d_call: -
j_call: TRBJ2-7
v_call: TRBV21-1
clone_size: few
cdr3_aa: CASSKWPRVQGEQYF
cdr3_nt: TGTGCCAGCAGCAAATGGCCCAGGGTCCAGGGGGAGCAGTACTTC

d_call: -
j_call: TRBJ2-1
v_call: TRBV19
clone_size: once
cdr3_aa: CASSIFAGYGNEQFF
cdr3_nt: TGTGCCAGTAGTATCTTTGCAGGGTACGGGAATGAGCAGTTCTTC

d_call: TRBD1
j_call: TRBJ1-1
v_call: TRBV5-1
clone_size: -
cdr3_aa: CASTIQGENTEAFF
cdr3_nt: TGCGCCAGCACAATACAGGGGGAGAACACTGAAGCTTTCTTT

d_call: -
j_call: TRBJ1-5
v_call: TRBV2
clone_size: -
cdr3_aa: CASRGTFNQPQHF
cdr3_nt: TGTGCCAGCAGGGGGACATTCAATCAGCCCCAGCATTTT

d_call: -
j_call: TRBJ1-4
v_call: TRBV2
clone_size: -
cdr3_aa: CASSEGPYTNEKLFF
cdr3_nt: TGTGCCAGCAGTGAAGGGCCATACACTAATGAAAAACTGTTTTTT

d_call: -
j_call: TRBJ1-4
v_call: TRBV4-1
clone_size: once
cdr3_aa: CASSQVPGFLEKLFF
cdr3_nt: TGCGCCAGCAGCCAAGTTCCCGGGTTTTTGGAAAAACTGTTTTTT

d_call: -
j_call: TRBJ1-2
v_call: TRBV29-1
clone_size: few
cdr3_aa: CSVAGDYYGYTF
cdr3_nt: TGCAGCGTTGCCGGGGACTACTATGGCTACACCTTC

d_call: TRBD2
j_call: TRBJ2-3
v_call: TRBV15
clone_size: -
cdr3_aa: CATSRVTLAGGPRLAQYF
cdr3_nt: TGTGCCACCAGCAGAGTTACCCTAGCGGGAGGGCCTCGCCTAGCGCAGTATTTT

d_call: TRBD1
j_call: TRBJ2-7
v_call: TRBV7-2
clone_size: -
cdr3_aa: CASSVDPQGAKYF
cdr3_nt: TGTGCCAGCAGCGTCGATCCACAGGGGGCGAAGTACTTC

d_call: TRBD2
j_call: TRBJ2-1
v_call: TRBV6-5
clone_size: -
cdr3_aa: CASSYSSGSSYNEQFF
cdr3_nt: TGTGCCAGCAGTTATTCCAGCGGGAGCTCCTACAATGAGCAGTTCTTC

d_call: TRBD1
j_call: TRBJ1-1
v_call: TRBV6-5
clone_size: once
cdr3_aa: CASRTGTGPAFF
cdr3_nt: TGTGCCAGCAGAACCGGGACAGGCCCTGCTTTCTTT

d_call: TRBD1
j_call: TRBJ2-3
v_call: TRBV19
clone_size: -
cdr3_aa: CASSKPGQGLDTQYF
cdr3_nt: TGTGCCAGTAGTAAACCGGGACAGGGGTTAGATACGCAGTATTTT

d_call: -
j_call: TRBJ1-1
v_call: TRBV5-5
clone_size: -
cdr3_aa: CASTVLLMGLSNTEAFF
cdr3_nt: TGTGCCAGCACCGTTCTTCTAATGGGGCTTTCGAACACTGAAGCTTTCTTT

d_call: TRBD2
j_call: TRBJ2-3
v_call: TRBV7-9
clone_size: -
cdr3_aa: CSSSKRGGQDTQYF
cdr3_nt: TGTTCCAGCAGCAAACGGGGGGGCCAAGATACGCAGTATTTT

d_call: -
j_call: TRBJ2-1
v_call: TRBV2
clone_size: -
cdr3_aa: CASSLVAEQFF
cdr3_nt: TGTGCCAGCAGCTTAGTAGCTGAGCAGTTCTTC

d_call: -
j_call: TRBJ2-2
v_call: TRBV7-2
clone_size: -
cdr3_aa: CASSQSRGNTGELFF
cdr3_nt: TGTGCCAGCAGCCAGTCCAGGGGAAACACCGGGGAGCTGTTTTTT